This T cell receptor beta chain was recovered during a study of blood T cell repertoires in COVID-19. About the research overall: The United States, Italy and Spain supplied acute and convalescent COVID-19 samples.

Sequencing was performed with immunoSEQ multiplex PCR; in TCRdb, only in-frame clones are kept and a portion is missing. The data show 150,000 to 200,000 clones, with around 83% seen just once and 6.5% to 8.5% held by the top ten. From germline, CDR1 is SGDLS and CDR2 YYNGEE. The CDR3 loop spans 14 amino acids. Between the trimmed V and J ends, which lost 4 bases and 2 bases, there was a span of 12 bases. One Seattle source followed patients from active infection through their disease course. Sequencing was carried out using peripheral blood. This sequence was found in a woman aged 70-85 years with COVID-19, enrolled during active disease. The chain has TRBV9 and TRBJ1-2, with a tentative D call TRBD1 (6 bases). CDR3 coding DNA: TGTGCCAGCAGCACTAGGGGGAAAAACTATGGCTACACCTTC. It codes for CASSTRGKNYGYTF.